One and the same sample provided the 12 T cell receptor beta chains below, sequenced in a study of blood T cell repertoires in COVID-19. The assay was immunoSEQ multiplex PCR, and TCRdb's table has in-frame clones only and misses some. The sample shows roughly 370,000 clones, approximately 87% of them seen only once. Sequenced sample: PBMCs or T cells enriched from blood (not recorded which). The receptors originated from a woman in her fifties or sixties who had recovered from COVID-19.

The chain has TRBV7-9 and TRBJ1-4, with a possible D match to TRBD1 (5 bases). Between the trimmed V and J ends, which lost 1 base and 4 bases, there was a span of 16 bases. The germline CDR1 and CDR2 sequences are SEHNR and FQNEAQ (reference sequence). The CDR3 is made up of 17 amino acids. CDR3 in DNA: TGTGCCAGCAGCTTAGAACCATCGGGGCGGGGTAATGAAAAACTGTTTTTT. It encodes CASSLEPSGRGNEKLFF. Combining the CDR3 with reference TRBV7-9 and TRBJ1-4 gives the whole variable domain DTGVSQNPRHKITKRGQNVTFRCDPISEHNRLYWYRQTLGQGPEFLTYFQNEAQLEKSRLLSDRFSAERPKGSFSTLEIQRTEQGDSAMYLCASSLEPSGRGNEKLFFGSGTQLSVL.

This sequence joins TRBV5-8 and TRBJ1-1, with D tentatively TRBD1 (5 bases). Looked up from germline, CDR1 is SGHTS and CDR2 is YDEGEE. The CDR3 consists of 13 residues. Deletions cut 4 bases from V and 1 base from J, with 8 bases between. The CDR3 DNA is TGTGCCAGCAGCCTACAGGAGAACACTGAAGCTTTCTTT. This encodes CASSLQENTEAFF.

The V call is TRBV19, the J call TRBJ2-1, with D perhaps matching TRBD2 (6 bases). V lost 3 bases, J lost 0 bases, and 9 bases lay in between. The CDR3 is made up of 15 amino acids. Germline loops: CDR1 LNHDA, CDR2 SQIVND (reference sequence). CDR3 sequence: CASSMEGSSYNEQFF. CDR3 coding DNA: TGTGCCAGTAGTATGGAGGGAAGCTCCTACAATGAGCAGTTCTTC.

The V gene is TRBV4-2, the J gene TRBJ1-1; D might be TRBD1 (5 bases). This CDR3 has 14 residues. Germline V gene data show CDR1 as LGHNA and CDR2 as YNFKEQ. Trimming shortened V by 6 bases and J by 1 base, and 12 bases separated the two germline ends. The CDR3 DNA reads TGTGCCAGCAGGCTAGGACACTCGAACACTGAAGCTTTCTTT. It translates to CASRLGHSNTEAFF.

V and J are TRBV5-1 and TRBJ2-7, with TRBD1 as a possible D gene (5 bases). The CDR3 runs to 14 residues. Germline V gene data show CDR1 as SGHRS and CDR2 as YFSETQ. V was shortened by 4 bases and J by 6 bases, with 17 bases between the two germline ends. In DNA form, the CDR3 reads TGCGCCAGCAGCGACAGCCCCCCAACCTCCGAGCAGTACTTC. Translating gives CASSDSPPTSEQYF.

The gene calls are TRBV7-9 and TRBJ1-2; TRBD1 matches at 12 bases. CDR1 is SEHNR and CDR2 is FQNEAQ in the germline V gene (reference sequence). The CDR3 runs to 15 residues. J gave up 5 bases and V 5 bases, and 6 bases lay outside the gene matches. CDR3 DNA: TGTGCCAGCAGCGGGGGACAGGGGGCAAAATATGGCTACACCTTC. It translates to CASSGGQGAKYGYTF.

CDR3 coding DNA: TGTGCCAGCAGTTTAGGGCAGGGCGACTACGAGCAGTACTTC. This encodes CASSLGQGDYEQYF. The J gene is TRBJ2-7, the V gene TRBV27; D is perhaps TRBD1 (5 bases). This CDR3 has 14 residues. The V end was cut by 2 bases, the J end by 3 bases, with 11 bases between. CDR1 MNHEY and CDR2 SMNVEV come from the germline V gene (reference sequence).

V usage is TRBV19 and J usage is TRBJ1-2, with 9 bases matching TRBD1. Germline V gene lookup returns CDR1 LNHDA and CDR2 SQIVND (reference sequence). V dropped 7 bases and J dropped 8; count of bases not matched to a gene: 11. The CDR3 extends over 14 amino acids. The CDR3 sequence: CASTPDRGMRGYTF. CDR3 DNA sequence: TGTGCCAGTACCCCGGACAGGGGAATGCGCGGCTACACCTTC.

V is TRBV12-3 or TRBV12-4 and J is TRBJ2-5; the D gene is possibly TRBD2 (6 bases). This CDR3 contains 13 residues. Trimming took off 6 bases at V and 9 bases at J, with 17 bases between the two ends. The CDR3 reads CASSGLLATPQYF. The CDR3 DNA sequence: TGTGCCAGCAGCGGCTTACTAGCCACACCCCAGTACTTC.

The chain links TRBV7-8 to TRBJ1-2; D is undetermined. The CDR3 is 14 residues long. V lost 3 bases and J 0 bases, leaving 8 bases between the germline ends. Germline loops: CDR1 SGHVS, CDR2 FQNEAQ. The CDR3 DNA sequence: TGTGCCAGCAGCTTGGAGGGAGCTAACTATGGCTACACCTTC. The encoded protein is CASSLEGANYGYTF.

As DNA, the CDR3 is TGCGCCAGCAGCCAAGATCTTACGGGTAGCGACACTGAAGCTTTCTTT. Residues: CASSQDLTGSDTEAFF. The chain joins TRBV4-3 to TRBJ1-1; D gene uncertain. V dropped 0 bases and J dropped 3 bases, with 14 bases sitting between them. CDR3 length equals 16 residues. CDR1 is LGHNA and CDR2 is YSLEER in the germline V gene.

The chain uses TRBV7-3 and TRBJ1-2, with D possibly being TRBD1 (6 bases). CDR3 length: 17 amino acids. V lost 5 bases and J 3 bases, leaving 22 bases between the germline ends. Germline V gene data show CDR1 as SGHTA and CDR2 as FQGTGA. CDR3 region: CASSDFPQGTLYYGYTF. The CDR3 region has the DNA TGTGCCAGCAGCGACTTTCCCCAGGGGACCCTTTACTATGGCTACACCTTC.